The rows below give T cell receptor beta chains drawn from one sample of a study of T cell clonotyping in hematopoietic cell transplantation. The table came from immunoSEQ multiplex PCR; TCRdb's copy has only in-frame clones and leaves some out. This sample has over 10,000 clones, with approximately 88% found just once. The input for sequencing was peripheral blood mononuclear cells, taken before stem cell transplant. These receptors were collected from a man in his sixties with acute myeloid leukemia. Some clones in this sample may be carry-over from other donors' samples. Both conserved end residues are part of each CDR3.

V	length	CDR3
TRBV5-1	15	CASSRGTGLDQPQHF
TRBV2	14	CASSERATNEKLFF
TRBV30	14	CAWTPGGGANVLTF
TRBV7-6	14	CASSRLQGGHGYTF
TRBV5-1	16	CASSFKTSGRLDEQFF
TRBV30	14	CAWSWGGGRETQYF
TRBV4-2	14	CASSQDGGDYGYTF
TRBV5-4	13	CASSPDPNTEAFF
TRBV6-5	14	CASSRVRGEETQYF
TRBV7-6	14	CASSPGRVNTEAFF
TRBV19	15	CASSPQGTGAYEQYF
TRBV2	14	CASFRRGPNTEAFF
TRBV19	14	CASSIGSGVTEAFF
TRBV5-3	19	CARSLATRRVTGGSYEQYF
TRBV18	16	CASSPAGSGLNTEAFF
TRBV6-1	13	CATGWEIFQPQHF
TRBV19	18	CASSTDSLVLSSTDTQYF
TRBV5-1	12	CASSSGGTEAFF
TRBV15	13	CATSRVDSYEQYF
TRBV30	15	CAWSVRGQGNSPLHF
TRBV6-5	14	CASSLDRGHYEQYF
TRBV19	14	CASSIVTSSYEQYF
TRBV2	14	CASSRGTGVEKLFF
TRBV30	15	CAWSAGTGGGGELFF
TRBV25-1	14	CASSEWTGEETQYF
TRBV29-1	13	CSVKGASNQPQHF
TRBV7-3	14	CASSNTGLSGELFF
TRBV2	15	CASSVQGHINTEAFF
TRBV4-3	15	CASSQGTERLYGYTF
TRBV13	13	CASSPVPNTEAFF
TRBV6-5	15	CASSYGVGGLGRYTF
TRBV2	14	CASSGTEINQPQHF
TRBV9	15	CASSSPTSGEYEQYF
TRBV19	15	CASIRGARSNQPQHF
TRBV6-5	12	CASSYGGTEAFF
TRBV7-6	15	CASSPGDRGSYEQYF
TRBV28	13	CASSLGTAGEQYF